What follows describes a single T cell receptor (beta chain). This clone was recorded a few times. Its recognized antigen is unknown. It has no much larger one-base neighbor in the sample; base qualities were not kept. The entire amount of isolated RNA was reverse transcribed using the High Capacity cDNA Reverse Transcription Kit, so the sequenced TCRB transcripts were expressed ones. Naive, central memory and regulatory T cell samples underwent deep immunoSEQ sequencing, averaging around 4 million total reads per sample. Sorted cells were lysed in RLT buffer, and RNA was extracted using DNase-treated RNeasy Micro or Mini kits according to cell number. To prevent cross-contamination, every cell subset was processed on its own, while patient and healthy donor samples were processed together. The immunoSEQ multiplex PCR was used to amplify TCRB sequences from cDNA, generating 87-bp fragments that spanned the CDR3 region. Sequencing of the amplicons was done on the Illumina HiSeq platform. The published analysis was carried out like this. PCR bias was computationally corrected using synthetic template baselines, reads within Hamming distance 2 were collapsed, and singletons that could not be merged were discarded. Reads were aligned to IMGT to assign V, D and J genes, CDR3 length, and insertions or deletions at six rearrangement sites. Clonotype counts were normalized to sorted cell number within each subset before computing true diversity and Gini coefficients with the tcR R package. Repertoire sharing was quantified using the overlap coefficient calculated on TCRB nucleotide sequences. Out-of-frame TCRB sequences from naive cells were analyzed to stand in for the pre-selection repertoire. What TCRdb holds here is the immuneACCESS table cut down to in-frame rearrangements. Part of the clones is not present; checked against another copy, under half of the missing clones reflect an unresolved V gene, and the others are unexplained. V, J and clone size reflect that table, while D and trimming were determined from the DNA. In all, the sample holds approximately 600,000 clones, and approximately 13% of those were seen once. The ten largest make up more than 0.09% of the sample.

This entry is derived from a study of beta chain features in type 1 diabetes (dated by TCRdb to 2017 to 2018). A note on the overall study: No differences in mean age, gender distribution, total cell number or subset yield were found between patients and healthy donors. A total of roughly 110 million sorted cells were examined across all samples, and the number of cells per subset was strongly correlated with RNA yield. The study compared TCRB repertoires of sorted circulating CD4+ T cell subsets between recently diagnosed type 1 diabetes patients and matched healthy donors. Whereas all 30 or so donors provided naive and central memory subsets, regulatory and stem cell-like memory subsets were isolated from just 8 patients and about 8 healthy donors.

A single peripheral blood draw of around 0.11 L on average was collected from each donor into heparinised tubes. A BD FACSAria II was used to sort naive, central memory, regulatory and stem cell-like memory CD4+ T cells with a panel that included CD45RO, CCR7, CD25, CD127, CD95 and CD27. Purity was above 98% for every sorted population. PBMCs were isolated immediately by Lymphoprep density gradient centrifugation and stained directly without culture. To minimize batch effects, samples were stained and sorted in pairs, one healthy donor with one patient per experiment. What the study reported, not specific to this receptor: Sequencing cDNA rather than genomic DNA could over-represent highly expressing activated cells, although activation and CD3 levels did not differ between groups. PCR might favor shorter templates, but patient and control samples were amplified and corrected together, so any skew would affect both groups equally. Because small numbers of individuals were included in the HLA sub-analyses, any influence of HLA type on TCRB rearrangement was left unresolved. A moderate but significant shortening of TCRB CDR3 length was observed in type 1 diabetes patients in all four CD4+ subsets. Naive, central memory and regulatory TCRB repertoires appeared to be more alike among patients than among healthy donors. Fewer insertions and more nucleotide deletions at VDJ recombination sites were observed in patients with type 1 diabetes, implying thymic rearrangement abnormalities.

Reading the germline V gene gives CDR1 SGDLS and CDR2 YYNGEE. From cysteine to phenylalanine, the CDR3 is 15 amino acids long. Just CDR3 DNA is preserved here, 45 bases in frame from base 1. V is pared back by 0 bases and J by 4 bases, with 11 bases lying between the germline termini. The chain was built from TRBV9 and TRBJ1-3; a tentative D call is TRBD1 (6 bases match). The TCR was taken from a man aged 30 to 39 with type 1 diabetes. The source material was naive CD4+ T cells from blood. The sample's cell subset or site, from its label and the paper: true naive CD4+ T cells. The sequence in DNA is TGTGCCAGCAGCGTAGGATCAGGGGAAGGAAACACCATATATTTT. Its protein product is CASSVGSGEGNTIYF.